The source of this TCR beta chain is a study of T cell repertoires in cytomegalovirus infection. Germline-derived CDR1 and CDR2 are DFQATT and SNEGSKA (reference sequence). CDR3 length equals 13 residues. V lost 6 bases to trimming and J lost 5 bases; unmatched junction nucleotides: 10. Points on this clonotype: What it binds is unknown.

Findings of the study overall: CMV-specific HLA-C-restricted TCR beta clonotypes dominated the ex vivo response. Cumulative frequency (of public TCR beta family members) identified carriers of CMV plus the relevant HLA.

From the reads, TCRdb called clonotypes with MiXCR, one entry per CDR3 protein. The table records about 490,000 distinct CDR3 sequences, approximately 16% of them present only once. Sequenced input: CD8+ T cells from PBMCs. The receptor was derived from a human donor in good health (CMV status not recorded). Some clones in this sample may be carry-over from other donors' samples. This sequence joins TRBV20-1 and TRBJ2-7; 7 bases match TRBD2. The CDR3 sequence: CSAQGGTEHEQYF. The CDR3 coding sequence is TGCAGTGCCCAGGGAGGGACGGAACACGAGCAGTACTTC.